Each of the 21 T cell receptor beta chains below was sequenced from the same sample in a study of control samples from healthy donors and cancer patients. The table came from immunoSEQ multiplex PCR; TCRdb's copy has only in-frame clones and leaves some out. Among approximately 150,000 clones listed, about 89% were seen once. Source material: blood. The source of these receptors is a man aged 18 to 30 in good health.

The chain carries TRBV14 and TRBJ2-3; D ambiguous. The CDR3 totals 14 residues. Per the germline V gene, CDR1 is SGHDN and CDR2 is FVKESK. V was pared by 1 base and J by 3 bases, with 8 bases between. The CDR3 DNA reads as TGTGCCAGCAGCCAAGTACAGCAAACAGATACGCAGTATTTT. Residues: CASSQVQQTDTQYF.

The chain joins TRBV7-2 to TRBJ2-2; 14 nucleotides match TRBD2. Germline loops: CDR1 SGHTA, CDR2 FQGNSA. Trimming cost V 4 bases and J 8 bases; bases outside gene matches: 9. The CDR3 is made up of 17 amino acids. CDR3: CASSSGLAGGLVGELFF. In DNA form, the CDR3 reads TGTGCCAGCAGCTCCGGACTAGCGGGGGGCCTCGTGGGGGAGCTGTTTTTT.

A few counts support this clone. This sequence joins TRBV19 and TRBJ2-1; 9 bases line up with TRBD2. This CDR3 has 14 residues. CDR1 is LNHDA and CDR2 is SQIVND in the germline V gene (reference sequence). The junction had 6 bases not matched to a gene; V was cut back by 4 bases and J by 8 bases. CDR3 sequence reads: CASSRAGGRDEQFF. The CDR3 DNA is TGTGCCAGTAGTAGGGCGGGGGGGCGGGATGAGCAGTTCTTC.

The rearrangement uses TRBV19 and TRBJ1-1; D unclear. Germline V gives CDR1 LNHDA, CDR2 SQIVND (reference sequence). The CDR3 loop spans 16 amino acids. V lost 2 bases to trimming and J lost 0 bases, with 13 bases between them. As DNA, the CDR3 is TGTGCCAGTAGTATAATGCCGGGCAGCCTGAACACTGAAGCTTTCTTT. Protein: CASSIMPGSLNTEAFF.

The chain's CDR3 is CASSLGTGSWAYEQYF. The CDR3 bases are TGCGCCAGCAGCTTGGGGACAGGGAGCTGGGCCTACGAGCAGTACTTC. The chain employs TRBV5-1 and TRBJ2-7; 8 bases line up with TRBD1. The CDR3 extends over 16 amino acids. Trimming at V came to 0 bases and at J to 2 bases, leaving 7 bases not matched to a gene. Germline V gives CDR1 SGHRS, CDR2 YFSETQ.

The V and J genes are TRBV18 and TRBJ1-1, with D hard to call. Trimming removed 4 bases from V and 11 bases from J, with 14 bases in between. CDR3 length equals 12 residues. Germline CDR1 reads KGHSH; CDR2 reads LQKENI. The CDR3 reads CASSQKALSAFF. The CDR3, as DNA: TGTGCCAGCTCACAAAAAGCGTTGAGCGCTTTCTTT.

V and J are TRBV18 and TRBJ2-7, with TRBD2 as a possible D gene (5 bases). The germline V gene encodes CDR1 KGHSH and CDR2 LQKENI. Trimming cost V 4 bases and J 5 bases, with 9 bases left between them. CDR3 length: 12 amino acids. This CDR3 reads CASSLLDNEQYF. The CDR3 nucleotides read TGTGCCAGCTCACTACTAGATAACGAGCAGTACTTC.

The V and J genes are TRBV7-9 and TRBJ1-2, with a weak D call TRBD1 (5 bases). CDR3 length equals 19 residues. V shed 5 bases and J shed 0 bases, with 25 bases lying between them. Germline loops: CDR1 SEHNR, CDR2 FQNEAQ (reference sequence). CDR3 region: CASSTETGTVGVANYGYTF. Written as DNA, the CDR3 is TGTGCCAGCAGCACAGAGACCGGGACGGTGGGGGTAGCTAACTATGGCTACACCTTC. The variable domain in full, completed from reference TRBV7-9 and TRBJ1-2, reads DTGVSQNPRHKITKRGQNVTFRCDPISEHNRLYWYRQTLGQGPEFLTYFQNEAQLEKSRLLSDRFSAERPKGSFSTLEIQRTEQGDSAMYLCASSTETGTVGVANYGYTFGSGTRLTVV.

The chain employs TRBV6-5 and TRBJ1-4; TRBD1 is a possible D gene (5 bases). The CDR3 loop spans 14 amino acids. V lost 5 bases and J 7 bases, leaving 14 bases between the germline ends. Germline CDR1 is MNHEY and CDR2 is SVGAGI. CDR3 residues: CASSRDHGGEKLFF. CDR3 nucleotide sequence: TGTGCCAGCAGTCGGGACCATGGAGGTGAAAAACTGTTTTTT.

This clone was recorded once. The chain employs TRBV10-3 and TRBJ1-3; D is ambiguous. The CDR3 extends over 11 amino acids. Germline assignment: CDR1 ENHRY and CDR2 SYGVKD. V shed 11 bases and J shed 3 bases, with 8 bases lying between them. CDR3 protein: CAGGDGNTIYF. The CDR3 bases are TGTGCCGGTGGGGATGGAAACACCATATATTTT.

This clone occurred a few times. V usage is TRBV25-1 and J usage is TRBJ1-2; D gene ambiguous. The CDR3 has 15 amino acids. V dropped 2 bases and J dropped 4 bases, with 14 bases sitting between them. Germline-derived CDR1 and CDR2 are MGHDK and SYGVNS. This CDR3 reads CASSETGRLSYGYTF. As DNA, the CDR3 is TGTGCCAGCAGTGAAACGGGCAGACTATCCTATGGCTACACCTTC.

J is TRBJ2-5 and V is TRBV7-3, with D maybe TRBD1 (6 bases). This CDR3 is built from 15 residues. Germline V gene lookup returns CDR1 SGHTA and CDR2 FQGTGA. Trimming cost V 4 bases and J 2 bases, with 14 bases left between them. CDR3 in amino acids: CASSSAGTKQETQYF. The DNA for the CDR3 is TGTGCCAGCAGCTCCGCCGGGACAAAACAAGAGACCCAGTACTTC.

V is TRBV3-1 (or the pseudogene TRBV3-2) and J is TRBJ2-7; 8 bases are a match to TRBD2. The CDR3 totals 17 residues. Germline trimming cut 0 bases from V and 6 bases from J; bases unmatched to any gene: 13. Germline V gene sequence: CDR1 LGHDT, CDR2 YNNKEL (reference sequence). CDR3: CASSQDGGSGAPSEQYF. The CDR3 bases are TGTGCCAGCAGCCAAGATGGGGGTAGCGGGGCCCCCTCCGAGCAGTACTTC.

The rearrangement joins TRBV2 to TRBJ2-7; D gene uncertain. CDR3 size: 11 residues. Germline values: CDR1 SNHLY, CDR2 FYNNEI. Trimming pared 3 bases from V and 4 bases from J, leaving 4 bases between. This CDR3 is CASSEEYEQYF. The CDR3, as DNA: TGTGCCAGCAGTGAGGAGTACGAGCAGTACTTC.

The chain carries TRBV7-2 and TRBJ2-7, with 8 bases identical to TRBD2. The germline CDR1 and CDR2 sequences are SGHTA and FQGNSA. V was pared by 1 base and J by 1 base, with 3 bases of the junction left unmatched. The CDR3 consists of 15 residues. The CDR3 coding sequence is TGTGCCAGCAGCTTAGTGCGGGGGGCTTCCTACGAGCAGTACTTC. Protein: CASSLVRGASYEQYF. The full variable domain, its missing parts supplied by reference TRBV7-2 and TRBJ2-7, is GAGVSQSPSNKVTEKGKDVELRCDPISGHTALYWYRQSLGQGLEFLIYFQGNSAPDKSGLPSDRFSAERTGGSVSTLTIQRTQQEDSAVYLCASSLVRGASYEQYFGPGTRLTVT.

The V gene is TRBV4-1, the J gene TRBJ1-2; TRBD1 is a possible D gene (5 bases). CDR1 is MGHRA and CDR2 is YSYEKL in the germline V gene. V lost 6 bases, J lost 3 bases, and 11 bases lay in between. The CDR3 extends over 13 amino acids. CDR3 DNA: TGCGCCAGCAGTCCACTGACAGACTATGGCTACACCTTC. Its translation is CASSPLTDYGYTF.

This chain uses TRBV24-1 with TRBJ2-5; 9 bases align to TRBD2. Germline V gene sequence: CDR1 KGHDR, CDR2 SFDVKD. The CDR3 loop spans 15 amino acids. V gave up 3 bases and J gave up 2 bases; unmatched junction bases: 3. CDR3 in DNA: TGTGCCACCAGTGATCCTCTAGCGGGGCAAGAGACCCAGTACTTC. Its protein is CATSDPLAGQETQYF.

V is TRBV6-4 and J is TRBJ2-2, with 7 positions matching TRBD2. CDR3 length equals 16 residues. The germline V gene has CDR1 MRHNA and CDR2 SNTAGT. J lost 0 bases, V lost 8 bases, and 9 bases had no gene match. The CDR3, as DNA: TGTGCCAGCTCCGTCTTGGGGGGGGCGAACACCGGGGAGCTGTTTTTT. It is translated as CASSVLGGANTGELFF.

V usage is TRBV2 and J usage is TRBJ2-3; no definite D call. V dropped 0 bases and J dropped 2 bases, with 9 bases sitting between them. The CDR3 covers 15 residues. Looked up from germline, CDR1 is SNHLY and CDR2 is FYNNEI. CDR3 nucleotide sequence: TGTGCCAGCAGTGAAGCGTCCCCCCCCACAGATACGCAGTATTTT. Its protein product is CASSEASPPTDTQYF.

This CDR3 is CASSMGWGGGANEQFF. CDR3 nucleotide sequence: TGTGCCAGTAGTATGGGTTGGGGCGGGGGAGCGAATGAGCAGTTCTTC. The chain joins TRBV19 to TRBJ2-1; 7 bases are a match to TRBD2. The CDR3 is 16 amino acids. The junction had 12 bases not matched to a gene; V was cut back by 3 bases and J by 7 bases. The germline V gene encodes CDR1 LNHDA and CDR2 SQIVND (reference sequence).

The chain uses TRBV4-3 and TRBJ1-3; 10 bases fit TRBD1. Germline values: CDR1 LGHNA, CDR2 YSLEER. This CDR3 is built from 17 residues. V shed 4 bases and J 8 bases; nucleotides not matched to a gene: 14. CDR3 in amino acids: CASSLNIGTGVLYTIYF. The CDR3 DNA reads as TGCGCCAGCAGCCTTAACATCGGGACAGGGGTTTTGTACACCATATATTTT.